This TCR beta chain derives from a study of T cell responses to AZD1222 COVID-19 vaccine. The method was immunoSEQ multiplex PCR; TCRdb's version includes in-frame clones alone and lacks a portion of them. The table records some 99,000 clones, over 80% of them present only once. CDR1 is SGHRS, CDR2 YFSETQ, per germline. This CDR3 has 15 amino acids. Trimming removed 0 bases from V and 1 base from J, with 8 bases in between. This clonotype was obtained from an adult in good health. The chain is built from TRBV5-1 and TRBJ1-5, with D possibly being TRBD1 (5 bases). This material consisted of peripheral blood, taken on day 0 of AZD1222 vaccination. The CDR3 region has the DNA TGCGCCAGCAGCTTGGGAGGGGACAGCAATCAGCCCCAGCATTTT. This translates into CASSLGGDSNQPQHF.